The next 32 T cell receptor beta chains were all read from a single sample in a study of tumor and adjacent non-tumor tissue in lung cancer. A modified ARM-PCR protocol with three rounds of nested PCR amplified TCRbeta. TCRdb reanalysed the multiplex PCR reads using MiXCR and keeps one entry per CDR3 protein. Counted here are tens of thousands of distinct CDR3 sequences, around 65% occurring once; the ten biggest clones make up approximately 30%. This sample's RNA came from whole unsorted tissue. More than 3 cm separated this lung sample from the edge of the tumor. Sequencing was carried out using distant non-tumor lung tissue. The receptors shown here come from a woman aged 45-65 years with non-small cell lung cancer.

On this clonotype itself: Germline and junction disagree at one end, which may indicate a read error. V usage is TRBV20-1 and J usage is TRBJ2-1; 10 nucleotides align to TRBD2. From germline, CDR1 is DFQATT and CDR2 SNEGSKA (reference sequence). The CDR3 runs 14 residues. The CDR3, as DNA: TGCAATGCACCCCCTAGCGGGGGTTACATTGAGCAGTTCTTC. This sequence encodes CNAPPSGGYIEQFF.

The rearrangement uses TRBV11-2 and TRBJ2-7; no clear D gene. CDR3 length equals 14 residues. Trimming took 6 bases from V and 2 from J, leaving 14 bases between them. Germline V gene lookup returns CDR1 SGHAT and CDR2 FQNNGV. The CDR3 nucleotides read TGTGCCAGCAGTTTATCTCCGAGTCCCTACGAGCAGTACTTC. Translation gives CASSLSPSPYEQYF.

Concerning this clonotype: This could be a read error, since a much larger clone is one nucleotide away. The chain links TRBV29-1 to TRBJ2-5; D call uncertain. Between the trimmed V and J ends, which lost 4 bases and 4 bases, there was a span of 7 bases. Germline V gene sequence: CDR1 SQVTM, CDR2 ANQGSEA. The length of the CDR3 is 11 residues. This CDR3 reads CSVVQIETQYF. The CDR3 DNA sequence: TGCAGCGTTGTCCAGATAGAGACCCAGTACTTC. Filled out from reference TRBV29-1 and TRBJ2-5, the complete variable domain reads SAVISQKPSRDICQRGTSLTIQCQVDSQVTMMFWYRQQPGQSLTLIATANQGSEATYESGFVIDKFPISRPNLTFSTLTVSNMSPEDSSIYLCSVVQIETQYFGPGTRLLVL.

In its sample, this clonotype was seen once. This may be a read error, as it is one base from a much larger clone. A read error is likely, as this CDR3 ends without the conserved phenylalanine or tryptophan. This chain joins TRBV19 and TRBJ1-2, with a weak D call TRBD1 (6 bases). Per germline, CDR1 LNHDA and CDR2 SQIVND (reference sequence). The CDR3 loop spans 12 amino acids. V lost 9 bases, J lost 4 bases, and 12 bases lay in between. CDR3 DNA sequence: TGTGCCAGCTGGGACACCGCCTATGGCTACACCTTA. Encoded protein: CASWDTAYGYTL.

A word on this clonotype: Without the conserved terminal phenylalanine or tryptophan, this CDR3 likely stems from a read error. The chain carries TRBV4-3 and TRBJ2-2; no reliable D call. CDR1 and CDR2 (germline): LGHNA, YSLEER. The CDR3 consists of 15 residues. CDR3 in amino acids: CASSQGPANTRELFY. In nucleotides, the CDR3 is TGCGCCAGCAGCCAAGGGCCTGCGAACACCCGGGAGCTGTTTTAT.

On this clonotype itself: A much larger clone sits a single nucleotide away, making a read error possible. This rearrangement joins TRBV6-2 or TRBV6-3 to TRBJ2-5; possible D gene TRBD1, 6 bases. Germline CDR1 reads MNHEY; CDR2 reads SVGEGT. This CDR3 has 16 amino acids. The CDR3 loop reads CDSSYSFGGPGETQYF. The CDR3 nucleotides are TGTGACAGCAGTTACTCGTTTGGGGGCCCAGGAGAGACCCAGTACTTC.

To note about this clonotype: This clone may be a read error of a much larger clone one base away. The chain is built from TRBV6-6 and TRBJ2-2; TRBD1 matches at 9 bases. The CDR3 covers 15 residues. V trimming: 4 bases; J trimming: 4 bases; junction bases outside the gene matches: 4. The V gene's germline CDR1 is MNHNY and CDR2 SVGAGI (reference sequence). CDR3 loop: CASSSGTGITGELFF. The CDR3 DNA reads TGTGCCAGCAGTTCAGGGACAGGGATCACCGGGGAGCTGTTTTTT.

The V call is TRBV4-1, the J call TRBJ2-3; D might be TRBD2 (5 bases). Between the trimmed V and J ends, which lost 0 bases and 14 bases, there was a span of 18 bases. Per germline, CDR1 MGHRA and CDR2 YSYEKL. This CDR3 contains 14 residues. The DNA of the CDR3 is TGCGCCAGCAGCCAAGATGCGAGCGGCCGTGGGCTGTATTTT. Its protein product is CASSQDASGRGLYF.

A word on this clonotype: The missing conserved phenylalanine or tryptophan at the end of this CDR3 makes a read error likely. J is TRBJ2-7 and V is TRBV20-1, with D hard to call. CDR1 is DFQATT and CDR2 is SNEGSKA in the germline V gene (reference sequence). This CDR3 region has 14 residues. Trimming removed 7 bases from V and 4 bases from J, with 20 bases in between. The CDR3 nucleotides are TGCAGTGTCCGTATAGCCGTGGGTACGTACGAGCAGTACATT. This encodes CSVRIAVGTYEQYI.

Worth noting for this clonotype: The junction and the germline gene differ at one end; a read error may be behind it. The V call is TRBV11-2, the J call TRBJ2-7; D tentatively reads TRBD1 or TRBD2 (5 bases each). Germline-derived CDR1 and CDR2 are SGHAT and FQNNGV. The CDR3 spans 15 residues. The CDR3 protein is CATSLERGSSYEQYF. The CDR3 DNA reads TGTGCCACCAGCTTAGAGAGGGGTAGCTCCTACGAGCAGTACTTC.

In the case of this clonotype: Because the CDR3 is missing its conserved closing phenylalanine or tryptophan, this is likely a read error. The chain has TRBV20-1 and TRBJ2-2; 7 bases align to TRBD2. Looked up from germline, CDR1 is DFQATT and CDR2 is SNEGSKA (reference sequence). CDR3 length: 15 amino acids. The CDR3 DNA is TGCAGTACTAGTCCCACGGGGAGGGCCTCCGGGGAGCTGTTTCTT. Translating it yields CSTSPTGRASGELFL.

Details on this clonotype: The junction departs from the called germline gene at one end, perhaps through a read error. CDR3 DNA: TGCGCCAGCAGTGAAGTTTGGGTAGATACGCAGTATTTT. Translated, it gives CASSEVWVDTQYF. The gene calls are TRBV6-1 and TRBJ2-3; D not certain. Germline V gene lookup returns CDR1 MNHNS and CDR2 SASEGT. The CDR3 contains 13 residues.

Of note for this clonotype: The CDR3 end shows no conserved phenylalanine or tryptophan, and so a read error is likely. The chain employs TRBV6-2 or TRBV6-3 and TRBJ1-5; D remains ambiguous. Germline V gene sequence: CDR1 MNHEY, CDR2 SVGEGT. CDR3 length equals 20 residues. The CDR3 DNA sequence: TGTGCCAGCAGTTTCGAATTTGTGGTATATGTCAGCGGTCTTAATCAGTCCCAGCATTTG. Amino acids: CASSFEFVVYVSGLNQSQHL.

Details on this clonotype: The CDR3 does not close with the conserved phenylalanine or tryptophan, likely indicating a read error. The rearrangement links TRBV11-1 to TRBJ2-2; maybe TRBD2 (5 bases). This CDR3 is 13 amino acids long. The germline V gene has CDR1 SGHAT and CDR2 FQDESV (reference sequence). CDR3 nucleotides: TGTGCCAGCAGCCCTACAACGTCCGGGGTGCTGTTTTTA. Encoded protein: CASSPTTSGVLFL.

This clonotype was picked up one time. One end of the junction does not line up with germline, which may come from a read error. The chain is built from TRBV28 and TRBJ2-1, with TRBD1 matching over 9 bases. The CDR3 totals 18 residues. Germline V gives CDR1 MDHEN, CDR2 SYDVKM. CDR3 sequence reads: CTSSLDRGDYWSYNEQFF. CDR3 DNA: TGTACCAGCAGTCTAGACAGGGGGGACTACTGGTCCTACAATGAGCAGTTCTTC. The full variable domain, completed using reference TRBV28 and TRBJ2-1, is DVKVTQSSRYLVKRTGEKVFLECVQDMDHENMFWYRQDPGLGLRLIYFSYDVKMKEKGDIPEGYSVSREKKERFSLILESASTNQTSMYLCTSSLDRGDYWSYNEQFFGPGTRLTVL.

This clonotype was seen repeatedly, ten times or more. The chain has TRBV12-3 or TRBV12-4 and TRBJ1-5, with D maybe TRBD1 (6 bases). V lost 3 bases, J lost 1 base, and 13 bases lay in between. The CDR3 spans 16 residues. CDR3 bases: TGTGCCAGCAGTTTCGCAGGGGAGGACAGCAATCAGCCCCAGCATTTT. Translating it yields CASSFAGEDSNQPQHF.

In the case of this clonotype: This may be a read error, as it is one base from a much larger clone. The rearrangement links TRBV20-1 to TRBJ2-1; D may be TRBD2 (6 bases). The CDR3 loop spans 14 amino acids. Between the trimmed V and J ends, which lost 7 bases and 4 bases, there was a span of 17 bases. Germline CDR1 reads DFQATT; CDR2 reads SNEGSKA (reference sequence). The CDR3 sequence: CSDREVGLYNEQFF. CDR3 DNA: TGCAGTGATAGGGAGGTCGGACTTTACAATGAGCAGTTCTTC.

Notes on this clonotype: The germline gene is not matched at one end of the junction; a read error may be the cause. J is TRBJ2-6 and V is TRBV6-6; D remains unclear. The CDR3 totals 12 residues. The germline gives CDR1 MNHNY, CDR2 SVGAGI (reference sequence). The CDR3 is CANETGTNVLTF. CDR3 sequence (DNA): TGTGCCAACGAAACTGGGACCAACGTCCTGACTTTC.

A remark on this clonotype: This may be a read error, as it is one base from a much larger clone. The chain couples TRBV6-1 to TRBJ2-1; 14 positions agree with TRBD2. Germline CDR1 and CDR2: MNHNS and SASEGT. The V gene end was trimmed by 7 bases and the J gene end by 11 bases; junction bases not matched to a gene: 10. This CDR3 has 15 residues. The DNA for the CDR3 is TGTGCCAGCATCCCCGGGACTAGCGGGAGTAATAAGCAGTTCTTC. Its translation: CASIPGTSGSNKQFF.

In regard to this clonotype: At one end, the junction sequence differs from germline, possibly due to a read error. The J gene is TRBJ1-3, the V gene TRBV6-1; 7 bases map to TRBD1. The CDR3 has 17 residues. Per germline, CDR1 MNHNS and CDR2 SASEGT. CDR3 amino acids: CASSGGTVRVSGNTIYF. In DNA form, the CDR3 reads TGTGCCAGTAGTGGTGGGACAGTTCGAGTCTCTGGAAACACCATATATTTT.

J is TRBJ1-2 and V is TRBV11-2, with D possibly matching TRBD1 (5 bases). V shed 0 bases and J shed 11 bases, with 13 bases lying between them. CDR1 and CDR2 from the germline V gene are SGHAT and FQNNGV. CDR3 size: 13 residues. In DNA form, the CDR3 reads TGTGCCAGCAGCTTAGAGCCAGGGAACGGTTACACCTTC. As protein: CASSLEPGNGYTF.

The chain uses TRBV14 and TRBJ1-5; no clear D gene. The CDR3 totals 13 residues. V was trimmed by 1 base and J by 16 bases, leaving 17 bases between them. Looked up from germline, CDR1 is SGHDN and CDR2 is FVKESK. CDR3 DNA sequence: TGTGCCAGCAGCCAAGGAGAATATCAGCCCCGACATTTT. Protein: CASSQGEYQPRHF.

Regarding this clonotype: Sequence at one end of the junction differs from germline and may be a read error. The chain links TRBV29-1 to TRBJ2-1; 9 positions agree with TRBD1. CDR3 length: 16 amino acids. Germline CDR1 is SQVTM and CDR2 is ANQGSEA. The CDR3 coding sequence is TGCAGCGTTCAAGGACTCTGGGACAGGGATCGGAATGAGCAGGTCTTC. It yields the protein CSVQGLWDRDRNEQVF.

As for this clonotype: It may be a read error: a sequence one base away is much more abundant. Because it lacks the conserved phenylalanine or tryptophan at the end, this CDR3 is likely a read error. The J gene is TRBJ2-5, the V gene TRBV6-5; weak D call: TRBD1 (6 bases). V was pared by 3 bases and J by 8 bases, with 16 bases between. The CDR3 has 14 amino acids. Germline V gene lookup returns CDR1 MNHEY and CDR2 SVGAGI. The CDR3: CASSYLQGSTTQYL. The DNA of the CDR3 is TGTGCCAGCAGTTATCTACAGGGCTCAACCACCCAGTACCTC.

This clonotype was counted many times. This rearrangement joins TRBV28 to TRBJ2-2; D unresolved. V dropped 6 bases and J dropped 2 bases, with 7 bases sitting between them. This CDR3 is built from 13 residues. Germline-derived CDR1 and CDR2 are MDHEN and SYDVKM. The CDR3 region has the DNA TGTGCCAGCAGACCAACAAACACCGGGGAGCTGTTTTTT. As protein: CASRPTNTGELFF.

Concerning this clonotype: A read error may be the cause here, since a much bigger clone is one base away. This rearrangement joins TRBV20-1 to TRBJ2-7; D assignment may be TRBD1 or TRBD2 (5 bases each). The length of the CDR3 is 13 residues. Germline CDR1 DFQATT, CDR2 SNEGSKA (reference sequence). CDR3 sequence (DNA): TGCAGGGTTGATGGGACGCGCGTGGGTGAGCAGTACTTC. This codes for CRVDGTRVGEQYF.

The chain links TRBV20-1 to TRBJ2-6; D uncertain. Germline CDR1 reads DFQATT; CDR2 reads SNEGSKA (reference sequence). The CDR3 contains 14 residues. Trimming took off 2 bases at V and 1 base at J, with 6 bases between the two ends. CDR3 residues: CSARSGSGANVLTF. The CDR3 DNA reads TGCAGTGCTAGATCAGGATCTGGGGCCAACGTCCTGACTTTC.

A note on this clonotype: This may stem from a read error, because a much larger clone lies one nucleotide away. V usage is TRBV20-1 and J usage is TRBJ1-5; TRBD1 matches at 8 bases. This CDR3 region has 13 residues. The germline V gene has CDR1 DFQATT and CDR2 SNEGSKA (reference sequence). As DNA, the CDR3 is TGCAGTGCTAGAGCGGACAGGGATCAGACCCAGCATTTT. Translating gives CSARADRDQTQHF.

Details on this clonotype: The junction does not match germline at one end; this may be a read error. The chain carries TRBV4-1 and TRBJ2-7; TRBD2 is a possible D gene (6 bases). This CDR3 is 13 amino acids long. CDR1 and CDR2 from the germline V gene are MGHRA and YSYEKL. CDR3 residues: CTSSLGLFYEQYF. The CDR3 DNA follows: TGCACCAGCAGCCTGGGACTTTTCTACGAGCAGTACTTC.

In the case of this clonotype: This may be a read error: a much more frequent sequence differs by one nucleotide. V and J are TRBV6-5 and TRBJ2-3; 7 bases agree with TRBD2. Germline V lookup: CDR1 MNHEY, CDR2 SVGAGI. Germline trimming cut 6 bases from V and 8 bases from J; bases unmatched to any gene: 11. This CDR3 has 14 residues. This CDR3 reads CASSLRDYSGTQYF. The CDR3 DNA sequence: TGTGCCAGCAGCCTCAGGGACTACTCTGGTACGCAGTATTTT.

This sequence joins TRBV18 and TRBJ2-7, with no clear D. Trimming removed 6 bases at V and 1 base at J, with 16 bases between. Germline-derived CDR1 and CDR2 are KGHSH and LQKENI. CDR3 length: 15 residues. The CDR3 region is CASSNKGDPSYEQYF. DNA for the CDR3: TGTGCCAGCTCTAATAAAGGAGACCCTTCCTACGAGCAGTACTTC.

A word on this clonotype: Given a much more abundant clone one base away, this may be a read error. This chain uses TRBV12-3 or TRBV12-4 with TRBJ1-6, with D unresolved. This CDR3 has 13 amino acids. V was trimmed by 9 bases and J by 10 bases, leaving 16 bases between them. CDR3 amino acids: CARTLGGKSPLHF. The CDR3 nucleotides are TGTGCCAGAACTCTAGGCGGGAAATCACCCCTCCACTTT.